Shown below are 32 T cell receptor beta chains from a single sample sequenced in a study of cytomegalovirus exposure and HLA in healthy donors (dated by TCRdb to about 2017). Libraries were built with the immunoSEQ multiplex PCR assay. A mixture of 60 forward primers for TCR Vbeta segments and 13 reverse primers for TCR Jbeta segments was used in the multiplex PCR. TCRdb carries this immuneACCESS record with in-frame sequences only. Its versions omit some clonotypes, under half of them owing to an unresolved V gene in the studies checked, with the rest unexplained. This sample is represented by around 200,000 clones; roughly 80% of them were singletons. The biggest ten clones account for 1.5% to 2% of the sample. Sample: PBMCs. These TCRs come from a man aged 50-59 years in good health and CMV-seronegative.

The chain recombines TRBV4-2 with TRBJ1-3; tentatively, D is TRBD1 (5 bases). V was cut by 0 bases and J by 4 bases, with 10 bases left in between. Germline V CDR1 and CDR2: LGHNA, YNFKEQ. The CDR3 is made up of 15 amino acids. The CDR3, as DNA: TGTGCCAGCAGCCAAGATGGGGCAGGGGGAAACACCATATATTTT. It yields the protein CASSQDGAGGNTIYF.

The rearrangement links TRBV28 to TRBJ1-5; the D gene is possibly TRBD1 (6 bases). The CDR3 consists of 15 residues. Germline CDR1 and CDR2: MDHEN and SYDVKM. Trimming removed 9 bases at V and 3 bases at J, with 18 bases between. CDR3 in amino acids: CASSTQGSDNQPQHF. CDR3 nucleotides: TGTGCCAGTTCAACGCAGGGGAGTGACAATCAGCCCCAGCATTTT.

V usage is TRBV7-3 and J usage is TRBJ2-2; 9 nucleotides line up with TRBD2. The germline gives CDR1 SGHTA, CDR2 FQGTGA. Losses at the gene ends were 6 bases for V and 4 bases for J; bases not matched to a gene: 15. The CDR3 is 18 residues long. The CDR3 is CASSPGWGGRGSTGELFF. The CDR3 bases are TGTGCCAGCAGTCCGGGCTGGGGCGGGAGGGGTAGCACCGGGGAGCTGTTTTTT.

V gene TRBV7-9 combines with J gene TRBJ2-3; TRBD1 might be the D (6 bases). Deletions cut 4 bases from V and 4 bases from J, with 15 bases between. Germline CDR1 and CDR2: SEHNR and FQNEAQ (reference sequence). The CDR3 is 15 amino acids. Here the CDR3 DNA reads TGTGCCAGCAGCTCGGGACAATCAGGTGCAGATACGCAGTATTTT. Its protein product is CASSSGQSGADTQYF.

This chain links TRBV18 with TRBJ2-7; D perhaps matches TRBD1 (6 bases). The V and J ends lost 6 bases and 5 bases respectively, with 23 bases between them. CDR3 length: 16 residues. Germline values: CDR1 KGHSH, CDR2 LQKENI. DNA of the CDR3: TGTGCCAGCTCCCTCTTCCGTAGGACAGACTTAAACGAGCAGTACTTC. Residues: CASSLFRRTDLNEQYF.

The chain links TRBV7-9 to TRBJ1-6; the D gene is possibly TRBD1 (6 bases). CDR3 length equals 15 residues. V shed 4 bases and J shed 4 bases, with 11 bases lying between them. From germline, CDR1 is SEHNR and CDR2 FQNEAQ (reference sequence). CDR3 coding DNA: TGTGCCAGCAGCTCCGCCGGGACATATAATTCACCCCTCCACTTT. Translated, it gives CASSSAGTYNSPLHF.

The rearrangement uses TRBV15 and TRBJ2-7, with 8 nucleotides matching TRBD1. The CDR3 totals 15 residues. The J segment lost 3 bases and the V segment lost 5 bases, leaving 9 bases of the junction unmatched. CDR1 is LNHNV and CDR2 is YYDKDF in the germline V gene (reference sequence). The CDR3 reads CATSPLGQEYYEQYF. The CDR3 region has the DNA TGTGCCACCAGCCCCCTGGGACAGGAGTACTACGAGCAGTACTTC.

For the CDR3, the DNA is TGTGCCAGCAGTTACGGTCGGGCTGGAAACACCATATATTTT. It specifies CASSYGRAGNTIYF. This chain uses TRBV6-5 with TRBJ1-3; D not resolved. The CDR3 covers 14 residues. V gave up 2 bases and J gave up 2 bases, with 7 bases separating them. CDR1 and CDR2 (germline): MNHEY, SVGAGI.

The V and J genes are TRBV5-1 and TRBJ2-3, with D possibly matching TRBD1 (5 bases). Deletions cut 0 bases from V and 2 bases from J, with 7 bases between. There are 14 residues in the CDR3. Germline CDR1 SGHRS, CDR2 YFSETQ. The CDR3 loop reads CASSLGQLTDTQYF. In nucleotides, the CDR3 is TGCGCCAGCAGCTTGGGACAGCTCACAGATACGCAGTATTTT.

The chain couples TRBV4-1 to TRBJ1-2; 8 bases line up with TRBD1. Germline trimming cut 2 bases from V and 7 bases from J; bases unmatched to any gene: 9. Germline lookup yields CDR1 MGHRA and CDR2 YSYEKL. The CDR3 loop spans 15 amino acids. This CDR3 is CASSQPPDRVGGYTF. The CDR3 DNA sequence: TGCGCCAGCAGCCAACCACCGGACAGGGTGGGTGGCTACACCTTC.

This clone has a handful of counts. The gene calls are TRBV28 and TRBJ1-4; 8 positions match TRBD1. Germline CDR1 and CDR2: MDHEN and SYDVKM. Trimming cost V 5 bases and J 5 bases; bases outside gene matches: 1. The CDR3 length is 13 residues. Written as DNA, the CDR3 is TGTGCCAGCAGTCGGACAGGGAATGAAAAACTGTTTTTT. Translated, it gives CASSRTGNEKLFF.

The genes are TRBV28 and TRBJ1-1; maybe TRBD1 (5 bases). CDR3 length: 13 residues. CDR1 and CDR2 (germline): MDHEN, SYDVKM. Trimming removed 6 bases at V and 7 bases at J, with 15 bases between. DNA for the CDR3: TGTGCCAGCAGGATGACAGCCCGCAGTGAAGCTTTCTTT. The encoded protein is CASRMTARSEAFF. Full variable domain (missing parts from reference TRBV28 and TRBJ1-1): DVKVTQSSRYLVKRTGEKVFLECVQDMDHENMFWYRQDPGLGLRLIYFSYDVKMKEKGDIPEGYSVSREKKERFSLILESASTNQTSMYLCASRMTARSEAFFGQGTRLTVV.

In its sample, this clone was seen many times. This chain joins TRBV6-1 and TRBJ1-6, with 7 bases fitting TRBD1. The length of the CDR3 is 14 residues. The junction had 7 bases not matched to a gene; V was cut back by 4 bases and J by 10 bases. From germline, CDR1 is MNHNS and CDR2 SASEGT. This CDR3 is CASSVGQEKSPLHF. CDR3 in DNA: TGTGCCAGCAGTGTCGGACAGGAGAAATCACCCCTCCACTTT.

The chain links TRBV9 to TRBJ2-7, with D perhaps matching TRBD2 (6 bases). This CDR3 spans 15 amino acids. Per the germline V gene, CDR1 is SGDLS and CDR2 is YYNGEE. V lost 0 bases to trimming and J lost 12 bases, with 22 bases between them. DNA of the CDR3: TGTGCCAGCAGCGTAGATGGGGGAGGCCGCTTGATGGGGTACTTC. Its translation is CASSVDGGGRLMGYF.

The chain links TRBV6-6 to TRBJ2-1; 8 nucleotides line up with TRBD2. Germline V gene lookup returns CDR1 MNHNY and CDR2 SVGAGI (reference sequence). Trimming removed 0 bases from V and 7 bases from J; junction bases left unmatched: 5. There are 15 residues in the CDR3. CDR3 DNA: TGTGCCAGCAGTTACTCGGGGACTAGGGGTAATGAGCAGTTCTTC. Translated: CASSYSGTRGNEQFF.

This clone has a handful of counts. This chain uses TRBV10-3 with TRBJ1-3, with a possible D match to TRBD1 (5 bases). This CDR3 spans 15 amino acids. Germline V gene data show CDR1 as ENHRY and CDR2 as SYGVKD. The germline V and J ends were trimmed by 4 bases and 4 bases, with 14 bases remaining between them. CDR3 nucleotides: TGTGCCATCAGTGGGGCCTCAGGACAAGGAAACACCATATATTTT. Its translation: CAISGASGQGNTIYF.

Notes on this clone: Within the sample, other DNA sequences also encode this same CDR3. V usage is TRBV6-5 and J usage is TRBJ1-6, with TRBD1 identical over 7 bases. The CDR3 is made up of 15 amino acids. V lost 2 bases, J lost 8 bases, and 6 bases stayed unmatched. CDR1 is MNHEY, CDR2 SVGAGI, per germline. For the CDR3, the DNA is TGTGCCAGCAGTTACGGAGCAGGGGGTTATTCACCCCTCCACTTT. Residues: CASSYGAGGYSPLHF.

The chain employs TRBV7-9 and TRBJ1-2; maybe TRBD1 (6 bases). The CDR3 consists of 13 residues. Germline V gene lookup returns CDR1 SEHNR and CDR2 FQNEAQ (reference sequence). Trimming left V 0 bases short and J 6 bases short, with 8 bases between. The CDR3 coding sequence is TGTGCCAGCAGCTTAGCGGGACACCATGGCTACACCTTC. Its translation is CASSLAGHHGYTF.

The chain joins TRBV2 to TRBJ2-5, with D possibly being TRBD2 (6 bases). CDR3 length equals 12 residues. The V end lost 8 bases, the J end lost 4 bases, and 11 bases lay between the germline ends. Germline V gene lookup returns CDR1 SNHLY and CDR2 FYNNEI. The CDR3 is CASGGGRETQYF. CDR3 DNA: TGTGCCAGCGGGGGAGGTCGAGAGACCCAGTACTTC.

Only one count was recorded for this clone. The chain employs TRBV6-6 and TRBJ2-5, with D tentatively TRBD2 (5 bases). The CDR3 sequence is 13 residues long. V was cut by 7 bases and J by 4 bases, with 13 bases left in between. Germline V gene data show CDR1 as MNHNY and CDR2 as SVGAGI (reference sequence). The CDR3 coding sequence is TGTGCCAGCAAGCCCGGGGAAAGAGAGACCCAGTACTTC. Protein: CASKPGERETQYF.

This clone was counted a single time. The chain has TRBV4-3 and TRBJ2-5; 7 bases match TRBD1. Germline CDR1 reads LGHNA; CDR2 reads YSLEER. The CDR3 totals 16 residues. V shed 0 bases and J 2 bases; nucleotides not matched to a gene: 6. The CDR3, as DNA: TGCGCCAGCAGCCAAGATCTGACAGGGCGTCAAGAGACCCAGTACTTC. Amino acid sequence: CASSQDLTGRQETQYF.

This clone was detected once. The J gene is TRBJ2-1, the V gene TRBV19; perhaps TRBD2 as D (6 bases). The germline CDR1 and CDR2 sequences are LNHDA and SQIVND (reference sequence). V was cut by 6 bases and J by 0 bases, with 12 bases left in between. This CDR3 contains 15 residues. The CDR3 DNA sequence: TGTGCCAGTAGGCCAATAGCGGACTCCTACAATGAGCAGTTCTTC. Translated, it gives CASRPIADSYNEQFF.

This clone was seen more than once but under ten times. The gene calls are TRBV4-1 and TRBJ2-2; TRBD1 might be the D (6 bases). The CDR3 has 14 amino acids. V dropped 8 bases and J dropped 2 bases, with 12 bases sitting between them. CDR1 is MGHRA, CDR2 YSYEKL, per germline. Here the CDR3 reads CASGQRTNTGELFF. In DNA, the CDR3 is TGCGCCAGCGGACAGCGAACTAACACCGGGGAGCTGTTTTTT.

This clone appeared once. This CDR3 is CASSPRSSGDTGELFF. The CDR3 DNA is TGTGCCAGCTCACCCCGGTCTAGCGGGGACACCGGGGAGCTGTTTTTT. The chain joins TRBV18 to TRBJ2-2, with TRBD2 identical over 9 bases. After removal of 3 bases from V and 3 bases from J, the junction contained 5 bases not matched to a gene. Germline CDR1 KGHSH, CDR2 LQKENI. The CDR3 runs 16 residues.

This chain joins TRBV7-2 and TRBJ1-1; 8 bases fit TRBD1. J lost 1 base, V lost 5 bases, and 6 bases had no gene match. Germline assignment: CDR1 SGHTA and CDR2 FQGNSA. The CDR3 consists of 15 residues. CDR3 sequence reads: CASSQPDRGNTEAFF. The CDR3 bases are TGTGCCAGCAGCCAACCTGACAGGGGGAACACTGAAGCTTTCTTT.

This clone was seen a single time. The gene calls are TRBV6-5 and TRBJ1-1; D may be TRBD1 (6 bases). CDR3 size: 13 residues. CDR1 is MNHEY, CDR2 SVGAGI, per germline. Trimming stripped 2 bases from V and 6 bases from J, with 10 bases between. CDR3 region: CASSYDRRAEAFF. The DNA for the CDR3 is TGTGCCAGCAGTTACGACAGGCGCGCTGAAGCTTTCTTT.

In the case of this clone: Other DNA sequences in the same sample also yield this CDR3. This chain connects TRBV20-1 to TRBJ2-3; D gene unclear. This CDR3 is built from 11 residues. V lost 6 bases, J lost 3 bases, and 7 bases lay in between. Germline V gives CDR1 DFQATT, CDR2 SNEGSKA (reference sequence). CDR3 sequence: CSALRTDTQYF. DNA of the CDR3: TGCAGTGCGCTACGGACAGATACGCAGTATTTT.

CDR3 bases: TGTGCCAGCTCTCCGGGGTCTGGAAACACCATATATTTT. It translates to CASSPGSGNTIYF. The rearrangement links TRBV18 to TRBJ1-3; D not resolved. The CDR3 totals 13 residues. V lost 6 bases and J lost 1, with 7 bases in between. CDR1 is KGHSH and CDR2 is LQKENI in the germline V gene.

J is TRBJ2-1 and V is TRBV5-1; 9 bases line up with TRBD1. The CDR3 extends over 14 amino acids. CDR1 and CDR2 (germline): SGHRS, YFSETQ. With V trimmed by 4 bases and J by 8 bases, 7 bases remained unmatched. Here the CDR3 reads CASSLGQGIDEQFF. CDR3 coding DNA: TGCGCCAGCAGCCTTGGACAGGGGATCGATGAGCAGTTCTTC.

The rearrangement links TRBV28 to TRBJ2-7, with unresolved D. With 4 bases removed from V and 5 bases from J, the gap between germline ends came to 6 bases. The CDR3 contains 11 residues. CDR1 is MDHEN, CDR2 SYDVKM, per germline. CDR3 DNA sequence: TGTGCCAGCAGTTCCTGGCACGAGCAGTACTTC. Amino acid sequence: CASSSWHEQYF. The entire variable domain, with the rest obtained from reference TRBV28 and TRBJ2-7, is as follows: DVKVTQSSRYLVKRTGEKVFLECVQDMDHENMFWYRQDPGLGLRLIYFSYDVKMKEKGDIPEGYSVSREKKERFSLILESASTNQTSMYLCASSSWHEQYFGPGTRLTVT.

The chain links TRBV5-1 to TRBJ1-3; tentative D call: TRBD1 (6 bases). Germline CDR1 reads SGHRS; CDR2 reads YFSETQ. V was cut by 1 base and J by 2 bases, with 16 bases left in between. This CDR3 region has 17 residues. The CDR3 region has the DNA TGCGCCAGCAGCTTGCATTCCGGGACAAAGACTGGAAACACCATATATTTT. Its protein product is CASSLHSGTKTGNTIYF.

The chain has TRBV7-9 and TRBJ1-1; unclear D gene. The CDR3 sequence is 18 residues long. Trimming left V 5 bases short and J 0 bases short, with 22 bases between. Germline CDR1 and CDR2: SEHNR and FQNEAQ (reference sequence). The CDR3 here is CASSPLGRAVRMNTEAFF. The CDR3 DNA reads as TGTGCCAGCAGCCCCTTGGGGAGGGCCGTACGAATGAACACTGAAGCTTTCTTT.